What follows are 3 T cell receptor beta chains derived from one specimen sequenced in a study of T-cell memory formation after mild COVID-19. TCRdb re-derived calls from the 5' RACE reads in MiXCR, one entry per CDR3 protein. The sample consists of around 300,000 distinct CDR3 sequences, roughly 13% of them appearing once. The specimen was PBMCs or a T cell subset sorted from them (not recorded which). These receptors all stem from a man aged 18 to 35 who had mild COVID-19 (a few samples of this study predate the infection). Cell type and time point are not known.

The V gene is TRBV7-9, the J gene TRBJ1-6; D is ambiguous. The CDR3 loop spans 13 amino acids. CDR1 and CDR2 (germline): SEHNR, FQNEAQ (reference sequence). V was pared by 3 bases and J by 7 bases, with 7 bases between. CDR3 coding DNA: TGTGCCAGCAGCTTCGACGGGAATTCACCCCTCCACTTT. Its protein is CASSFDGNSPLHF.

This clonotype was recorded a few times. The V and J genes are TRBV6-5 and TRBJ1-2; TRBD1 aligns across 7 bases. This CDR3 has 14 amino acids. The V gene end was trimmed by 5 bases and the J gene end by 4 bases; junction bases not matched to a gene: 7. CDR1 and CDR2 from the germline V gene are MNHEY and SVGAGI. DNA of the CDR3: TGTGCCAGCAGTCCTTACAGGGGAGGCTATGGCTACACCTTC. This sequence encodes CASSPYRGGYGYTF.

There are a few counts of this clonotype. This rearrangement joins TRBV5-1 to TRBJ2-2; 7 bases line up with TRBD1. Looked up from germline, CDR1 is SGHRS and CDR2 is YFSETQ. V was pared by 4 bases and J by 3 bases, with 3 bases of the junction left unmatched. The length of the CDR3 is 14 residues. The CDR3: CASSPGQHTGELFF. The CDR3 DNA is TGCGCCAGCAGCCCGGGACAGCACACCGGGGAGCTGTTTTTT.